This T cell receptor beta chain was found in a study of cytomegalovirus exposure and HLA in healthy donors (dated by TCRdb to about 2017). About the full investigation: An earlier analysis of several hundred of the donors reported 276 Gb of sequence data and 117 million unique TCR beta sequences obtained from about 200 million T cells. Typing coverage differed by locus: A, B, C, DRB1 and DQB1 were typed in roughly 629-630 donors, DQA1 in 522, DPA1 in some 570, and DPB1 in around 490. The genetic ancestry cluster associated with self-reported Caucasian donors included 80% to 90% of the roughly 400 genotyped donors. The study was designed to test whether signatures of past pathogen exposure could be identified by cataloging public T cell receptors. Using immunosequencing, the study profiled T cell repertoires from about 610 subjects and related those repertoires to cytomegalovirus serostatus. To predict cytomegalovirus infection status, the study brought together high-throughput TCR immunosequencing, statistical association of individual TCRs with disease status, and machine learning. Donor age, sex, ethnicity and CMV serostatus were collected together with the repertoire data. Every discovery cohort repertoire had been produced on one sequencing platform. To study patterns of TCR occurrence, a later analysis re-analyzed previously published TCR beta repertoires from 650 to 750 donors and added high-resolution HLA genotyping. The later analysis used no new phenotypic data to find candidate immune exposures, relying instead on TCR beta sequences and their occurrence across donors. About five DR-DQ haplotypes were treated as single units for association and clustering because of strong linkage in the cohort. Roughly 300 gigabases of sequencing data and around 85 million unique TCR sequences made up an early release that covered approximately 650 HLA-typed donors. A later genetic analysis took genome-wide SNP genotypes for about 55% of the 666 donors and used that subset as a discovery cohort. In addition to the first cohort of roughly 670 subjects, a separate validation cohort of some 120 different subjects was used. An earlier analysis of around 640 of the donors used high-throughput TCR beta sequencing to judge whether each TCR beta V gene segment behaved as functional or pseudogenic. Among roughly 400 genotyped donors of the cohort, an average of around 240,000 unique TCR beta nucleotide sequences were sequenced per donor, 15% to 20% of them non-productive. Both class I and class II loci were covered by HLA typing, at four-digit resolution. Overall study outcomes, separate from this receptor: A cluster of highly shared sequence variants was judged likely to be a technical artifact of the sequencing pipeline. Cytomegalovirus status was reported to be diagnosed by the classifier with high specificity and sensitivity in both the original and validation cohorts. Correlated functional status among segregating V segments might be attributable to linkage disequilibrium, but an unknown experimental factor could not be ruled out. Around 16 rarely observed V segments, including chromosome 9 orphons, were excluded from the earlier analysis of just under 600 of the donors because counts were too low. Specific HLA alleles were associated with 18,000 or so TCR beta sequences at a false discovery rate of 0.05 in a later analysis. CMV serostatus was the only immune exposure information available for the cohort. According to a later analysis, most CMV-associated TCR beta chains appeared to be HLA-restricted, and the HLA associations seemed to be driven largely by CMV exposure. Because HLA typing was missing for some donors at each locus, association tests included only the typed subset. According to a later genetic analysis, donors in an Asian-associated ancestry cluster had fewer N-insertions in productive TCRs than the approximately 630-donor mean. According to the authors, the approach could potentially be generalized to other disease states and immunological phenotypes. The study listed approximately 150 TCR beta chains as associated with cytomegalovirus. The presence/absence analyses assumed that sequencing depth was roughly uniform across donors, and that assumption may not be true. A further reported finding was that TCR beta sequences accurately predicted the HLA-A and HLA-B alleles for most subjects in the first cohort. This cohort had only TCR beta chains sequenced, and the lack of alpha or paired-chain data limited which features could be detected. V-gene and J-gene trimming of TCR beta chains was associated with a missense DCLRE1C variant in a later genetic analysis, and the association was replicated in an independent cohort. In a later analysis, the rate of TCR association differed among HLA loci, with DRB1 alleles having the most associated TCRs and HLA-C alleles having the fewest. A later analysis reported that several top co-occurrence clusters appeared linked to parvovirus B19, influenza, CMV and Epstein-Barr virus. Across donors, most TCR sequences were observed very rarely, whereas some public TCRs were present in many individuals. Three of the identified cytomegalovirus-associated TCR beta chains were confirmed in vitro to be specific for cytomegalovirus antigens. In an earlier analysis of some 540 of the donors, most TCR beta V segments appeared in productive rearrangements about 87% or about 30% of the time, broadly matching IMGT annotations. In a later analysis, HLA-associated TCR beta chains were found to be more clonally expanded and to have lower generation probabilities than equally common non-associated chains. When HLA alleles, especially DR and DQ, strongly co-occurred, attributing TCR associations to individual alleles was difficult. Some IMGT-functional V segments, including TRBV6-2 and TRBV6-3, could not be distinguished by the 87-base-pair reads and were therefore excluded.

Comment on this clone: What this receptor recognizes is not known. There are no base qualities to consult, and no much larger clone falls within one base.

Counted from cysteine to phenylalanine, this CDR3 has 14 amino acids. The entry retains the CDR3 DNA only, 42 bases that are in frame from base 1. V is reduced by 4 bases and J by 4 bases, leaving a spacing of 12 bases between them. In the germline V gene (reference sequence), CDR1 corresponds to PRHDT and CDR2 to FYEKMQ. In total, approximately 690 healthy bone marrow donors made up the cohort. At the time of sampling, every cohort member was nominally healthy, though immune exposures that went unrecorded were likely present. The donor tested CMV seropositive and was one of the 289 seropositive cohort members. Every donor gave a peripheral blood sample, and the peripheral blood mononuclear cells from that sample were used for TCR beta sequencing. Genomic DNA was extracted from the blood cell samples with the Qiagen DNeasy Blood Extraction Kit. Libraries were constructed by the immunoSEQ multiplex PCR assay. For the multiplex PCR, a mixture combining 60 forward primers for TCR Vbeta segments and 13 reverse primers for TCR Jbeta segments was used. The CDR3 region of rearranged TCR beta genes was amplified from genomic DNA with a multiplex PCR assay. Amplified TCR beta libraries were sequenced as 87-base-pair reads on the Illumina HiSeq System. The original pipeline was this. In a later analysis, tens of millions of unique TCR beta chains were counted across the roughly 700 repertoires, and around 10 million of these chains were shared by at least two donors. Raw reads were error-corrected and collapsed into unique sequences with a nearest-neighbor algorithm that merged closely related sequences to remove PCR and sequencing errors. CDR3 sequences were aligned to IMGT reference sequences to assign V, D and J gene segments. For a sequence to be retained, a match of at least six nucleotides to both a V gene segment and a J gene segment was required. A rearrangement counted as productive if the CDR3 had no stop codons and remained in frame with V and J, and every other rearrangement counted as non-productive. Following IMGT convention, CDR3 was defined as the stretch from the second conserved V-encoded cysteine up to the conserved J-encoded phenylalanine. The earlier analysis of 500 to 650 of the donors excluded any sequence lacking an unambiguous match to a single V gene segment. In an earlier analysis of some 590 of the donors, a V segment was called functional when productive rearrangements were above 56.7%, and segregating when the standard deviation between donors exceeded 5%. A statistical classification framework was built for diagnosing cytomegalovirus status from the catalog of TCR beta chain sequences. In a later analysis, V and J genes were assigned by comparing TCR nucleotide sequences against IMGT/GENE-DB human TR gene sequences. The TCRdist pipeline was used in a later analysis to assign CDR3 sequences and most-parsimonious VDJ recombination scenarios. In a later analysis, every TCR beta chain was defined by the combination of its CDR3 amino acid sequence and its V-gene family, and reads without a unique V-gene family were dropped. In a later analysis, 500 to 700 highly shared, low-generation-probability nucleotide sequences were removed to address suspected cross-contamination and a sequencing artifact. In a later analysis, a clonal expansion index was calculated for each public chain from normalized within-repertoire ranks of inferred template counts. In a later analysis, generation probabilities were computed using a VDJ recombination model fitted to out-of-frame rearrangements, and the results were checked against IGoR. A later analysis scored TCR-TCR, TCR-HLA and TCR-CMV co-occurrence with hypergeometric tests, applying a repertoire-size bias correction to TCR pairs. In a later analysis, false discovery rates were estimated by permuting HLA or CMV assignments 20 times. In a later analysis, co-occurring TCRs were grouped with DBSCAN, and TCRdist sequence similarity was added when clustering was performed within HLA-allele-positive subsets. Repertoires with fewer than 30,000 or more than 120,000 public chains, plus five repertoires with anomalous nucleotide sharing, were excluded from co-occurrence clustering. Imported from immuneACCESS, the table was reduced by TCRdb to in-frame sequences with V and J called. These copies leave out some clones; in studies compared against another copy, an unresolved V gene accounts for under half, and the cause of the remainder is not known. V and J calls and clone size are as listed in that table; D and trimming were resolved from the DNA. The sample profile shows tens of thousands of clones; more than 55% of them were found once. Of the sample, just under 5% falls within the top ten clones.

Input material: PBMCs. Recombination linked TRBV13 to TRBJ2-3, with TRBD1 perhaps the D gene, on 6 matching bases. This TCR was sampled from a man in his sixties in good health and CMV-seropositive. The CDR3 protein is CASSSQGNADTQYF. The nucleotide sequence reads as follows: TGTGCCAGCAGCTCCCAGGGGAACGCAGATACGCAGTATTTT.